This T cell receptor (beta chain) was sequenced during a study of T cells in Graves' hyperthyroidism and ophthalmopathy. Germline-derived CDR1 and CDR2 are DFQATT and SNEGSKA (reference sequence). The CDR3 runs 13 residues. V was trimmed by 4 bases and J by 1 base, leaving 10 bases between them. Diagnosis rested on symptoms, serum thyroxine and TRAb, thyroid ultrasound, and orbital computed tomography. Source material for PBMCs was more than 7.5 ml fresh peripheral blood. The sample holds many counts of this clonotype. Amplification targeted TCR beta CDR3 regions from RNA transcripts. The TCR CDR3 first-round RT-PCR relied on the HTBI primer set. Each CDR3 protein gets one entry after TCRdb re-called the multiplex PCR reads with MiXCR. The sample lists about 500,000 distinct CDR3 sequences; about 16% were seen once.

What was sequenced was blood. The chain uses TRBV20-1 and TRBJ2-5; no definite D call. The source of this sequence is a woman aged 30 to 39 with Graves' ophthalmopathy. The DNA for the CDR3 is TGCAGTGCTACGACCGGGCCCCAAGAGACCCAGTACTTC. This encodes CSATTGPQETQYF.